This T cell receptor (beta chain) was profiled in a study of vaccination effects on CD4 cells after COVID-19. ViraFEST assay sequencing came after antigen-specific CD4+ T cells were expanded with viral peptide pools. The culture ran for nine to eleven days, and then CD4+ T cells were isolated. Between March and December 2020, the person had a SARS-CoV-2 infection that PCR confirmed. As for this clone: Its antigen remains unknown.

Germline lookup yields CDR1 DFQATT and CDR2 SNEGSKA (reference sequence). The ends were cut back, 3 bases at V and 4 bases at J, with 7 bases in the middle. The CDR3 consists of 11 residues. Only in-frame clones appear in the TCRdb table, and some are missing; sequencing was by immunoSEQ multiplex PCR. The profile shows under 70,000 clones, 76% of them singletons. The source is a human donor who had a prior SARS-CoV-2 infection. The gene calls are TRBV20-1 and TRBJ2-7; D is unresolved. Here the sequenced sample was CD4+ T cells from PBMCs cultured with HIV peptides, taken before COVID-19 vaccination. The subset denotes: HIV-1 Nef peptide pool negative control/reference culture. This chain's CDR3 is CSASTVYEQYF. For the CDR3, the DNA is TGCAGTGCTAGTACGGTTTACGAGCAGTACTTC.